The sequence of this TCR beta chain was determined in a study of blood T cells in healthy people across ages. Next came a second PCR, run for about 7 to 12 cycles, which used a sample-barcoded 5' primer along with a J-beta primer mix. Each CDR3 protein gets one entry after TCRdb re-called the 5' RACE reads with MiXCR. Of roughly 800,000 distinct CDR3 sequences listed, 58% are singletons. This clonotype turned up a few times. The CDR3 runs 14 residues. V was cut by 3 bases and J by 13 bases, with 19 bases left in between. Germline V gives CDR1 LGHNA, CDR2 YSLEER. Per sample, no less than 6 micrograms of total RNA were extracted.

The chain has TRBV4-3 and TRBJ2-4, with D possibly matching TRBD1 (5 bases). Sequenced sample: blood. This receptor was taken from a young man in good health. The CDR3 region has the DNA TGCGCCAGCAGCCAGGACACACTCATCGCGTTACAGTACTTC. It encodes CASSQDTLIALQYF.